The 27 T cell receptor beta chains listed next were all sequenced from one sample in a study of cytotoxic CD8 clonotypes in ibrutinib-treated CLL. The repertoire was sequenced with immunoSEQ multiplex PCR; TCRdb's copy has only in-frame clones and lacks some. The repertoire holds under 30,000 clones, with roughly 50% as singletons. Sequenced here: PBMCs, sampled before ibrutinib treatment. The receptors shown here come from a human donor with chronic lymphocytic leukemia.

Only one count was recorded for this clone. This sequence joins TRBV6-6 and TRBJ2-1; 9 bases are shared with TRBD2. The CDR3 loop spans 15 amino acids. Trimming at V came to 6 bases and at J to 4 bases, leaving 7 bases not matched to a gene. Germline V gives CDR1 MNHNY, CDR2 SVGAGI (reference sequence). The CDR3 region has the DNA TGTGCCAGCAGCAAGACTAGCGGTGTTTACAATGAGCAGTTCTTC. Amino acids: CASSKTSGVYNEQFF.

The chain carries TRBV10-3 and TRBJ1-2; TRBD1 matches 10 bases. The germline gives CDR1 ENHRY, CDR2 SYGVKD. The J segment lost 7 bases and the V segment lost 4 bases, leaving 9 bases of the junction unmatched. The CDR3 contains 15 residues. The CDR3 is CAISGWNRDRGGYTF. In DNA, the CDR3 is TGTGCCATCAGTGGATGGAACCGGGACAGGGGTGGCTACACCTTC.

The CDR3 loop reads CATSNRGQALDEQYF. The CDR3 coding sequence is TGTGCCACCAGCAACAGGGGACAGGCCCTAGACGAGCAGTACTTC. This sequence joins TRBV15 and TRBJ2-7, with 8 bases lining up with TRBD1. CDR3 length: 15 residues. With V trimmed by 4 bases and J by 5 bases, 10 bases remained unmatched. Germline CDR1 reads LNHNV; CDR2 reads YYDKDF (reference sequence).

V is TRBV5-1 and J is TRBJ2-5; TRBD1 matches 7 bases. CDR3 length equals 13 residues. Germline CDR1 and CDR2: SGHRS and YFSETQ. V was pared by 4 bases and J by 2 bases, with 2 bases of the junction left unmatched. The CDR3 coding sequence is TGCGCCAGCAGCAGGGACAGACAAGAGACCCAGTACTTC. Protein: CASSRDRQETQYF. Together with reference TRBV5-1 and TRBJ2-5, the CDR3 gives the full variable domain: KAGVTQTPRYLIKTRGQQVTLSCSPISGHRSVSWYQQTPGQGLQFLFEYFSETQRNKGNFPGRFSGRQFSNSRSEMNVSTLELGDSALYLCASSRDRQETQYFGPGTRLLVL.

Written as DNA, the CDR3 is TGTGCCAGCAGATCCGGATCAAGGGGACCCTACGAGCAGTACTTC. This encodes CASRSGSRGPYEQYF. The rearrangement joins TRBV6-1 to TRBJ2-7; the D call may be TRBD1 or TRBD2 (5 bases each). Germline-derived CDR1 and CDR2 are MNHNS and SASEGT. This CDR3 comprises 15 residues. V shed 6 bases and J shed 2 bases, with 17 bases lying between them.

The V call is TRBV7-2, the J call TRBJ2-3; 10 nucleotides line up with TRBD2. The CDR3 is made up of 17 amino acids. The ends lost 2 bases at V and 5 bases at J; junction bases unmatched: 10. The germline V gene encodes CDR1 SGHTA and CDR2 FQGNSA. Here the CDR3 reads CASSLQREGLRLDTQYF. CDR3 bases: TGTGCCAGCAGCTTACAGCGGGAGGGCCTAAGATTAGATACGCAGTATTTT.

The V and J genes are TRBV2 and TRBJ2-3, with 7 bases identical to TRBD2. Germline CDR1 is SNHLY and CDR2 is FYNNEI. V shed 8 bases, J shed 9 bases, and the junction held 14 bases outside the gene matches. The CDR3 runs 14 residues. As DNA, the CDR3 is TGTGCCAGCCTCGGAGGGATAGCGGGTGCGACGCAGTATTTT. Protein sequence: CASLGGIAGATQYF.

The rearrangement joins TRBV10-3 to TRBJ1-2; D remains unclear. The CDR3 has 13 residues. V dropped 3 bases and J dropped 4 bases, with 9 bases sitting between them. In germline, CDR1 is ENHRY, CDR2 SYGVKD. This CDR3 reads CAISDVAAYGYTF. The CDR3 DNA reads as TGTGCCATCAGTGACGTGGCGGCCTATGGCTACACCTTC.

This sequence joins TRBV9 and TRBJ1-2, with TRBD1 identical over 7 bases. With V trimmed by 3 bases and J by 7 bases, 3 bases remained unmatched. The CDR3 length is 12 residues. Per germline, CDR1 SGDLS and CDR2 YYNGEE. The CDR3 DNA sequence: TGTGCCAGCAGCGCGACAGGGTCTGGCTACACCTTC. The encoded protein is CASSATGSGYTF.

By proportion, this clone is medium-sized (0.01 to 0.1%). The chain uses TRBV2 and TRBJ2-7; D is unclear. V lost 4 bases and J lost 5, with 6 bases in between. This CDR3 region has 11 residues. The germline CDR1 and CDR2 sequences are SNHLY and FYNNEI. Here the CDR3 reads CASSGFDEQYF. DNA of the CDR3: TGTGCCAGCAGTGGGTTCGACGAGCAGTACTTC.

The chain is built from TRBV19 and TRBJ1-4; D uncertain. The CDR3 length is 16 residues. Between the trimmed V and J ends, which lost 1 base and 3 bases, there was a span of 12 bases. Germline values: CDR1 LNHDA, CDR2 SQIVND (reference sequence). CDR3 bases: TGTGCCAGTAGTATAGTGGGGTTTAGAGCTAATGAAAAACTGTTTTTT. This encodes CASSIVGFRANEKLFF.

The chain combines TRBV9 with TRBJ1-2; 9 bases align to TRBD1. The length of the CDR3 is 17 residues. Germline lookup yields CDR1 SGDLS and CDR2 YYNGEE. J was trimmed by 4 bases and V by 0 bases; bases with no gene match: 10. In DNA, the CDR3 is TGTGCCAGCAGCGTAGACCCGGGGGACAGGGTATCCTATGGCTACACCTTC. It encodes CASSVDPGDRVSYGYTF.

The V gene is TRBV6-6, the J gene TRBJ1-2, with D perhaps matching TRBD1 (5 bases). This CDR3 has 15 amino acids. Per germline, CDR1 MNHNY and CDR2 SVGAGI (reference sequence). Trimming took 0 bases from V and 6 from J, leaving 14 bases between them. The chain's CDR3 is CASSYSKQARDGYTF. CDR3 DNA sequence: TGTGCCAGCAGTTACTCGAAACAGGCAAGAGATGGCTACACCTTC.

This sequence joins TRBV5-4 and TRBJ2-2; D might be TRBD2 (7 bases). Germline V gives CDR1 SGHNT, CDR2 YYREEE (reference sequence). The CDR3 is made up of 15 amino acids. Trimming removed 6 bases from V and 3 bases from J, with 15 bases in between. DNA of the CDR3: TGTGCCAGCACCTGGGGGGGCGAGCACACCGGGGAGCTGTTTTTT. Translated: CASTWGGEHTGELFF.

The chain has TRBV28 and TRBJ2-3; D unresolved. Germline CDR1 reads MDHEN; CDR2 reads SYDVKM. V dropped 4 bases and J dropped 2 bases, with 10 bases sitting between them. The CDR3 length is 14 residues. CDR3 sequence: CASSSERITDTQYF. As DNA, the CDR3 is TGTGCCAGCAGTTCGGAGAGGATCACAGATACGCAGTATTTT.

The rearrangement links TRBV19 to TRBJ2-7, with D possibly TRBD1 on 6 matching bases. The germline gives CDR1 LNHDA, CDR2 SQIVND (reference sequence). The CDR3 totals 15 residues. The germline V and J ends were trimmed by 0 bases and 4 bases, with 13 bases remaining between them. CDR3 DNA: TGTGCCAGTAGTATAGATCTGGACAGACAATACGAGCAGTACTTC. It yields the protein CASSIDLDRQYEQYF.

This clone turned up a few times. This chain links TRBV6-1 with TRBJ2-1; TRBD2 aligns across 10 bases. Trimming removed 9 bases from V and 4 bases from J; junction bases left unmatched: 9. The CDR3 is made up of 15 amino acids. Germline values: CDR1 MNHNS, CDR2 SASEGT. The CDR3 DNA reads as TGTGCCAGTGATACCAGCGGGAGGGTATACAATGAGCAGTTCTTC. Its translation: CASDTSGRVYNEQFF.

This clone was counted once. The CDR3 DNA follows: TGTGCCAGCAGTATAGGGACTGGCACAGATACGCAGTATTTT. It translates to CASSIGTGTDTQYF. The chain is built from TRBV6-1 and TRBJ2-3; D might be TRBD2 (6 bases). The CDR3 extends over 14 amino acids. The germline gives CDR1 MNHNS, CDR2 SASEGT. Trimming took off 5 bases at V and 1 base at J, with 10 bases between the two ends.

The chain links TRBV2 to TRBJ1-1; D unresolved. This CDR3 comprises 14 residues. V was shortened by 4 bases and J by 3 bases, with 12 bases between the two germline ends. Germline V gives CDR1 SNHLY, CDR2 FYNNEI. The CDR3 region has the DNA TGTGCCAGCAGTGGTAGCCCCCAACACACTGAAGCTTTCTTT. Translating it yields CASSGSPQHTEAFF.

This clone was found a few times. This chain links TRBV29-1 with TRBJ1-1; D gene unclear. This CDR3 comprises 15 residues. Per the germline V gene, CDR1 is SQVTM and CDR2 is ANQGSEA. Trimming pared 6 bases from V and 0 bases from J, leaving 17 bases between. The CDR3 protein is CSVVSGGILNTEAFF. For the CDR3, the DNA is TGCAGCGTCGTCTCCGGAGGGATACTGAACACTGAAGCTTTCTTT.

The chain links TRBV29-1 to TRBJ2-1; D is uncertain. The CDR3 covers 16 residues. V lost 0 bases and J lost 1, with 13 bases in between. CDR1 SQVTM and CDR2 ANQGSEA come from the germline V gene. In DNA form, the CDR3 reads TGCAGCGTTGAAGATCTCGGACCCCAATCCTACAATGAGCAGTTCTTC. Translated, it gives CSVEDLGPQSYNEQFF.

This clone came up a few times. The gene calls are TRBV4-1 and TRBJ1-2; TRBD1 matches 7 bases. CDR1 and CDR2 (germline): MGHRA, YSYEKL. Germline trimming cut 2 bases from V and 8 bases from J; bases unmatched to any gene: 20. CDR3 size: 18 residues. CDR3 bases: TGCGCCAGCAGCCAACATCCCCCCACGACAGGGTCGTTATTGGGCTACACCTTC. As protein: CASSQHPPTTGSLLGYTF.

The rearrangement uses TRBV6-5 and TRBJ1-3; a possible D gene is TRBD1 (6 bases). Germline CDR1 MNHEY, CDR2 SVGAGI. The CDR3 runs to 14 residues. V was cut by 6 bases and J by 1 base, with 10 bases left in between. Here the CDR3 reads CASRPQGSGNTIYF. The DNA for the CDR3 is TGTGCCAGCAGGCCACAGGGTTCTGGAAACACCATATATTTT.

The chain has TRBV4-3 and TRBJ2-3; D is unclear. V lost 4 bases, J lost 3 bases, and 8 bases lay in between. This CDR3 is 13 amino acids long. The germline CDR1 and CDR2 sequences are LGHNA and YSLEER. The CDR3, as DNA: TGCGCCAGCAGCCGCGGAGCGACAGATACGCAGTATTTT. Translating gives CASSRGATDTQYF.

The chain uses TRBV7-9 and TRBJ1-2; no definite D call. This CDR3 has 12 amino acids. With 5 bases removed from V and 8 bases from J, the gap between germline ends came to 12 bases. The germline V gene encodes CDR1 SEHNR and CDR2 FQNEAQ (reference sequence). CDR3 loop: CASSRTLGGYTF. DNA for the CDR3: TGTGCCAGCAGCAGAACTTTGGGAGGCTACACCTTC.

This clone was seen a few times. The gene calls are TRBV5-1 and TRBJ2-1; the match to TRBD2 covers 14 bases. The trim removed 5 bases at V and 6 bases at J, leaving 1 base unmatched. This CDR3 is built from 14 residues. Germline assignment: CDR1 SGHRS and CDR2 YFSETQ. The CDR3 DNA follows: TGCGCCAGCAGAGGGACTAGCGGGAGCAATGAGCAGTTCTTC. This gives the protein CASRGTSGSNEQFF.

This clone showed up just once. V usage is TRBV5-8 and J usage is TRBJ1-2, with D unresolved. The germline V gene encodes CDR1 SGHTS and CDR2 YDEGEE. The CDR3 spans 13 residues. Trimming left V 4 bases short and J 4 bases short, with 11 bases between. CDR3 sequence: CASSPGKLYGYTF. The CDR3 DNA reads TGTGCCAGCAGCCCCGGTAAACTCTATGGCTACACCTTC.